The present T cell receptor (beta chain) was sequenced within a study of T cell responses to AZD1222 COVID-19 vaccine. Study results and caveats: Distributed over spike, vaccine-associated CD4 TCRs predominated at 160-218 and 743-854.

CDR3 length equals 13 residues. The ends were cut back, 5 bases at V and 3 bases at J, with 8 bases in the middle. Germline V gene sequence: CDR1 SGHVS, CDR2 FQNEAQ. A word on this clone: Its cognate antigen is unknown.

Using immunoSEQ multiplex PCR, the repertoire was profiled, and TCRdb retains in-frame clones only, with some absent. The sample yields 120,000 or so clones, 80% to 95% seen once. The chain recombines TRBV7-8 with TRBJ1-5; D is ambiguous. This sample comprised peripheral blood, obtained on day 0 of AZD1222 vaccination. The clonotype was recovered from an adult in good health. In DNA form, the CDR3 reads TGTGCCAGCAGCCAAGGGATCAATCAGCCCCAGCATTTT. This sequence encodes CASSQGINQPQHF.